A selection of T cell receptor beta chains follows, all from one sample in a study of T cells after yellow fever vaccination. MiXCR, run by TCRdb on the 5' RACE reads, gives a single entry per CDR3 protein. The data show some 240,000 distinct CDR3 sequences, around 3.1% seen once. The specimen comprised CD4+ T cells sorted from PBMCs, sampled 10 days after the yellow fever booster vaccination. The source of these receptors is a man between 18 and 35 years old who received the YFV17D yellow fever vaccine. CDR3s include the opening cysteine and the closing phenylalanine or tryptophan. The order of the fields is clone size, D gene, V gene, J gene, CDR3 protein, CDR3 DNA. D genes are given only for firm matches. A row's size may be missing; if present it is once, few, many or a size class.

few	TRBD1	TRBV7-9	TRBJ1-2	CASSFPDRAGYTF	TGTGCCAGCAGCTTTCCGGACAGGGCCGGCTACACCTTC
-	-	TRBV20-1	TRBJ1-2	CSAWTDNYGYTF	TGCAGTGCTTGGACCGATAACTATGGCTACACCTTC
few	-	TRBV5-1	TRBJ1-3	CASSLFGSVNSGNTIYF	TGCGCCAGCAGCTTGTTCGGGTCCGTTAACTCTGGAAACACCATATATTTT
many	-	TRBV3-1	TRBJ2-3	CASSLLKDTQYF	TGTGCCAGCAGCCTTCTAAAAGATACGCAGTATTTT
-	TRBD1	TRBV6-5	TRBJ1-2	CASTHGDRHPGGRGYTF	TGTGCCAGCACCCACGGGGACAGACACCCCGGGGGTAGGGGCTACACCTTC
few	-	TRBV12-3/TRBV12-4	TRBJ1-6	CASSLDWSSYNSPLHF	TGTGCCAGCAGCCTCGACTGGAGCTCCTATAATTCACCCCTCCACTTT
-	-	TRBV20-1	TRBJ2-7	CSARDQGGLSSYEQYF	TGCAGTGCTAGAGATCAGGGCGGCCTGAGCTCCTACGAGCAGTACTTC
many	TRBD2	TRBV7-2	TRBJ2-1	CASTRQRLAGVNEQFF	TGTGCCAGCACCCGACAGAGACTAGCGGGGGTGAATGAGCAGTTCTTC
few	TRBD1	TRBV11-2	TRBJ2-1	CASSLDGTGVAEQFF	TGTGCCAGCAGCTTAGATGGGACAGGGGTCGCTGAGCAGTTCTTC
many	-	TRBV5-5	TRBJ1-5	CASSLRDNQPQHF	TGTGCCAGCAGCTTGAGGGACAATCAGCCCCAGCATTTT
many	-	TRBV7-2	TRBJ2-3	CASSLRKGETDTQYF	TGTGCCAGCAGCTTACGGAAGGGAGAGACAGATACGCAGTATTTT
-	-	TRBV7-8	TRBJ1-6	CASSPRPDGSNSPLHF	TGTGCCAGCAGCCCCAGGCCCGACGGATCCAATTCACCCCTCCACTTT
-	-	TRBV5-1	TRBJ1-1	CASSLILGNTEAFF	TGCGCCAGCAGCTTGATCCTCGGGAACACTGAAGCTTTCTTT
-	-	TRBV18	TRBJ2-3	CASSPRSLQGTDTQYF	TGTGCCAGCTCACCGAGGTCCTTACAGGGCACAGATACGCAGTATTTT
many	-	TRBV6-5	TRBJ1-4	CASSYQAGTEKLFF	TGTGCCAGCAGTTACCAAGCAGGCACTGAAAAACTGTTTTTT
few	-	TRBV9	TRBJ2-1	CASSVEMKSSYNEQFF	TGTGCCAGCAGCGTAGAAATGAAAAGCTCCTACAATGAGCAGTTCTTC
few	-	TRBV7-2	TRBJ1-5	CASSLDRLTSNQPQHF	TGTGCCAGCAGCTTAGACAGGTTAACGAGCAATCAGCCCCAGCATTTT
many	TRBD1	TRBV5-1	TRBJ2-7	CASSSRQGANQQYF	TGCGCCAGCAGCTCCCGACAGGGTGCTAATCAGCAGTACTTC
few	TRBD1	TRBV28	TRBJ2-3	CASTTGGTDTQYF	TGTGCCAGCACAACAGGGGGCACAGATACGCAGTATTTT
few	TRBD1	TRBV4-3	TRBJ1-2	CASSQEPGQGIGGYTF	TGCGCCAGCAGCCAAGAACCAGGACAGGGGATAGGTGGCTACACCTTC
many	-	TRBV4-3	TRBJ2-7	CASSQGLDSTYEQYF	TGCGCCAGCAGCCAAGGGCTCGACAGTACCTACGAGCAGTACTTC
many	TRBD1	TRBV7-3	TRBJ2-5	CASSRTGSGTQYF	TGTGCCAGCAGCCGGACAGGGTCGGGGACCCAGTACTTC
once	TRBD2	TRBV4-1	TRBJ2-5	CASSQDKEGGPRETQYF	TGCGCCAGCAGCCAAGATAAGGAGGGAGGGCCTCGAGAGACCCAGTACTTC
many	TRBD1	TRBV7-6	TRBJ2-7	CASSTTGNGEQYF	TGTGCCAGCAGCACGACAGGGAACGGCGAGCAGTACTTC
-	-	TRBV4-1	TRBJ2-3	CASSQAWGQLRTDTQYF	TGCGCCAGCAGCCAAGCCTGGGGGCAGTTGCGCACAGATACGCAGTATTTT
many	-	TRBV6-5	TRBJ1-2	CASSSYDSQNYGYTF	TGTGCCAGCAGTTCCTATGACAGCCAAAACTATGGCTACACCTTC
many	TRBD2	TRBV5-6	TRBJ2-6	CASSFLLAGFSGANVLTF	TGTGCCAGCAGCTTCTTACTAGCGGGGTTCTCTGGGGCCAACGTCCTGACTTTC
few	-	TRBV5-1	TRBJ1-4	CASSLGGGREKLFF	TGCGCCAGCAGCTTAGGTGGGGGCCGAGAAAAACTGTTTTTT
many	TRBD1	TRBV5-1	TRBJ2-1	CASDRGDRLYNEQFF	TGCGCCAGCGACCGAGGGGACAGATTATACAATGAGCAGTTCTTC
few	TRBD2	TRBV9	TRBJ2-5	CASSVGLAGGLGETQYF	TGTGCCAGCAGCGTAGGTCTAGCGGGGGGCCTCGGAGAGACCCAGTACTTC
few	TRBD1	TRBV12-3/TRBV12-4	TRBJ2-6	CASSLTRTGNVLTF	TGTGCCAGCAGTTTAACCCGGACAGGAAACGTCCTGACTTTC
many	TRBD1	TRBV7-9	TRBJ2-7	CASSSVVQGAYEQYF	TGTGCCAGCAGCTCAGTGGTACAGGGGGCATACGAGCAGTACTTC
few	-	TRBV20-1	TRBJ2-3	CSASLGTDTQYF	TGCAGTGCTAGTCTCGGGACAGATACGCAGTATTTT